The present TCR beta chain was sequenced within a study of cytomegalovirus exposure and HLA in healthy donors. Points from the study as a whole: Segments of the TCR beta V type were, in most cases, productive about 87% or about 30% of the time in an earlier analysis. Later analysis identified a missense DCLRE1C variant that was linked to TCR beta V- and J-gene trimming. As confirmed in vitro, a few CMV-associated chains were specific for CMV antigens.

Use of 60 Vbeta and 13 Jbeta primers characterized the PCR. Sequenced by immunoSEQ multiplex PCR; TCRdb stores in-frame clones only, minus some. The profile shows 200,000 to 250,000 clones, about 85% of them singletons. This CDR3 has 12 amino acids. From germline, CDR1 is SGHVS and CDR2 FQNEAQ. With 4 bases removed from V and 3 bases from J, the gap between germline ends came to 7 bases. A note on this clone: Its antigen is unidentified.

The sample consisted of PBMCs. The chain couples TRBV7-8 to TRBJ2-7, with TRBD1 as a possible D gene (5 bases). The clonotype originates from a human donor in good health. This chain's CDR3 is CASSSTDYEQYF. Here the CDR3 DNA reads TGTGCCAGCAGCTCGACAGACTACGAGCAGTACTTC.